This T cell receptor beta chain was sequenced during a study of CD8 T cell repertoires and HIV-1 epitope variants. This clone rates as medium-sized (0.01 to 0.1%). No antigen is known for it. From germline, CDR1 is SGHTA and CDR2 FQGNSA. Trimming shortened V by 2 bases and J by 3 bases, and 19 bases separated the two germline ends. This CDR3 is built from 17 residues. Assay: immunoSEQ multiplex PCR; the TCRdb copy retains only in-frame clones and omits some. Here the sample spans about 4,000 clones, approximately 70% being singletons. The sequenced sample consisted of cultured CD8+ T cells derived from PBMCs. The chain carries TRBV7-2 and TRBJ1-1; tentative D call: TRBD1 (6 bases). The sequence came from a male donor with HIV. CDR3 in DNA: TGTGCCAGCAGCTTACACGGTCCGGGGGCGGGTGACACTGAAGCTTTCTTT. This codes for CASSLHGPGAGDTEAFF.